What follows are 25 T cell receptor beta chains derived from one specimen sequenced in a study of blood T cells in healthy people across ages. A second roughly 6 to 11 cycle PCR used barcoded and J-beta primers. TCRdb re-called the 5' RACE reads through MiXCR, storing one row per CDR3 protein. The data hold around 1,700,000 distinct CDR3 sequences, with about 28% observed a single time. The sequencing sample was made of blood. These receptors were obtained from a young woman in good health.

About this clonotype: Given a much more abundant clone one base away, this may be a read error. The chain is built from TRBV12-3 or TRBV12-4 and TRBJ2-5; TRBD1 matches 9 bases. The CDR3 has 14 amino acids. Here the CDR3 DNA reads TGTGCCAGCAGTTTTGGGACAGGGAGAGAGACCCGGTACTTC. This gives the protein CASSFGTGRETRYF.

The V gene is TRBV12-3 or TRBV12-4, the J gene TRBJ2-3; 8 nucleotides agree with TRBD2. Losses at the gene ends were 8 bases for V and 5 bases for J; bases not matched to a gene: 9. The CDR3 is made up of 14 amino acids. The CDR3 region has the DNA TGTGCCAGCGGGACTAGAGGGAGCCGAGATACGCAGTATTTT. Its protein is CASGTRGSRDTQYF.

At least ten counts were recorded for this clonotype. The J gene is TRBJ2-7, the V gene TRBV29-1; perhaps TRBD2 as D (7 bases). The germline V gene encodes CDR1 SQVTM and CDR2 ANQGSEA. CDR3 length: 14 residues. V lost 3 bases to trimming and J lost 5 bases, with 17 bases between them. The CDR3 DNA sequence: TGCAGCGTTGATGGGGGGGCTGGTTTGGACGAGCAGTACTTC. Translating gives CSVDGGAGLDEQYF.

The chain uses TRBV28 and TRBJ2-1; the D gene is possibly TRBD2 (7 bases). Trimming took 10 bases from V and 13 from J, leaving 32 bases between them. The CDR3 length is 16 residues. Germline-derived CDR1 and CDR2 are MDHEN and SYDVKM. The CDR3 spells CATRSWTGGQEETQFF. The DNA of the CDR3 is TGTGCCACCCGTTCCTGGACCGGGGGGCAGGAAGAGACCCAGTTCTTC.

The chain employs TRBV18 and TRBJ2-1; D is perhaps TRBD1 (6 bases). Trimming cost V 3 bases and J 9 bases, with 18 bases left between them. The germline CDR1 and CDR2 sequences are KGHSH and LQKENI. The CDR3 runs to 15 residues. CDR3 residues: CASSPEGQGFGEQFF. The CDR3, as DNA: TGTGCCAGCTCACCTGAGGGACAAGGGTTCGGTGAGCAGTTCTTC.

This clonotype was picked up a small number of times. V gene TRBV7-2 combines with J gene TRBJ2-5; D not resolved. The J call is doubtful: the DNA matches TRBJ2-7 better. Germline CDR1 and CDR2: SGHTA and FQGNSA. The CDR3 has 13 amino acids. The CDR3 DNA is TGTGCCAGCAGCGTATACGTCCATTACGAGCAGTACTTC. It encodes CASSVYVHYEQYF.

Only a few counts were recorded for this clonotype. The V call is TRBV7-6, the J call TRBJ1-1, with TRBD1 identical over 9 bases. The V and J ends lost 6 bases and 4 bases, in that order; junction bases with no gene match: 3. This CDR3 has 13 residues. Germline V lookup: CDR1 SGHVS, CDR2 FNYEAQ. The CDR3 region has the DNA TGTGCCAGCAGGCCGACAGGGGGCACTGAAGCTTTCTTT. Protein product: CASRPTGGTEAFF.

This clonotype has only a few counts. The V gene is TRBV7-2, the J gene TRBJ1-1; D is possibly TRBD1 (5 bases). The CDR3 covers 14 residues. The germline gives CDR1 SGHTA, CDR2 FQGNSA. V was cut by 4 bases and J by 1 base, with 10 bases left in between. CDR3 DNA sequence: TGTGCCAGCAGCTCCCGGGGCCAGAACACTGAAGCTTTCTTT. Its translation is CASSSRGQNTEAFF.

In this sample, this clonotype turned up a few times. The chain links TRBV4-3 to TRBJ1-2, with D unresolved. The CDR3 is 15 amino acids. Germline V CDR1 and CDR2: LGHNA, YSLEER. V lost 0 bases and J lost 7, with 15 bases in between. DNA for the CDR3: TGCGCCAGCAGCCAAGATTTGGGTGGCGAGGTTGGCTACACCTTC. As protein: CASSQDLGGEVGYTF.

The chain has TRBV20-1 and TRBJ2-3; D ambiguous. CDR1 and CDR2 from the germline V gene are DFQATT and SNEGSKA (reference sequence). The V end lost 6 bases, the J end lost 1 base, and 14 bases lay between the germline ends. The CDR3 runs to 14 residues. CDR3 DNA sequence: TGCAGTGCACCCGACATCTGGGGCACAGATACGCAGTATTTT. It specifies CSAPDIWGTDTQYF.

This clonotype appeared a few times. The chain joins TRBV5-5 to TRBJ2-3, with a possible D match to TRBD2 (5 bases). The CDR3 covers 18 residues. V was clipped by 0 bases and J by 2 bases, with 19 bases between them. Per the germline V gene, CDR1 is SGHKS and CDR2 is YYEKEE (reference sequence). The CDR3 sequence is CASSLDGRAPPYTDTQYF. CDR3 sequence (DNA): TGTGCCAGCAGCTTGGATGGGCGGGCTCCACCTTACACAGATACGCAGTATTTT.

Ten or more counts support this clonotype. The chain links TRBV5-5 to TRBJ2-7; TRBD1 agrees at 9 bases. Germline assignment: CDR1 SGHKS and CDR2 YYEKEE (reference sequence). The CDR3 is 15 amino acids. With V trimmed by 5 bases and J by 1 base, 7 bases remained unmatched. CDR3 in DNA: TGTGCCAGCAGTCATAGGACAGGGGAATCCTACGAGCAGTACTTC. Translated, it gives CASSHRTGESYEQYF.

V and J are TRBV6-1 and TRBJ2-4; no reliable D call. The better agreement between TRBJ2-7 and the DNA end casts doubt on the J call. This CDR3 comprises 12 residues. The germline CDR1 and CDR2 sequences are MNHNS and SASEGT. The chain's CDR3 is CASSVYYYEQYF. CDR3 nucleotide sequence: TGTGCCAGCAGTGTCTACTACTACGAGCAGTACTTC.

V and J are TRBV12-3 or TRBV12-4 and TRBJ1-3, with 8 bases matching TRBD1. The CDR3 runs to 15 residues. Losses at the gene ends were 6 bases for V and 4 bases for J; bases not matched to a gene: 8. The CDR3 bases are TGTGCCAGCAGGATCGAACAGGGGGGAGGAAACACCATATATTTT. Its protein is CASRIEQGGGNTIYF.

This clonotype was observed a handful of times. This rearrangement joins TRBV7-8 to TRBJ2-1; 8 nucleotides align to TRBD2. V was clipped by 5 bases and J by 6 bases; unmatched bases: 15. This CDR3 spans 17 amino acids. Germline values: CDR1 SGHVS, CDR2 FQNEAQ. CDR3 DNA: TGTGCCAGCAGCCCCGACATCCTAGCCGGGAGGGCCAATGAGCAGTTCTTC. Amino acids: CASSPDILAGRANEQFF.

This clonotype was counted ten times or more. The chain combines TRBV24-1 with TRBJ2-1; D is uncertain. CDR3 length: 13 residues. The ends were cut back, 4 bases at V and 4 bases at J, with 7 bases in the middle. CDR1 is KGHDR and CDR2 is SFDVKD in the germline V gene. This CDR3 reads CATSDSTYNEQFF. Written as DNA, the CDR3 is TGTGCCACCAGTGACTCCACATACAATGAGCAGTTCTTC.

At least ten counts were recorded for this clonotype. V and J are TRBV30 and TRBJ1-2; D perhaps matches TRBD1 (6 bases). Trimming stripped 7 bases from V and 3 bases from J, with 12 bases between. CDR3 length: 12 amino acids. Germline-derived CDR1 and CDR2 are GTSNPN and SVGIG (reference sequence). Here the CDR3 reads CASLRTDYGYTF. The CDR3 DNA reads TGTGCCTCGCTAAGGACAGACTATGGCTACACCTTC.

This rearrangement joins TRBV2 to TRBJ1-2; possibly TRBD1 for D (6 bases). CDR3 length: 13 residues. The V end was cut by 4 bases, the J end by 8 bases, with 14 bases between. Germline assignment: CDR1 SNHLY and CDR2 FYNNEI. This CDR3 is CASSALQGGGYTF. The CDR3, as DNA: TGTGCCAGCAGTGCTCTACAGGGAGGGGGCTACACCTTC.

The chain is built from TRBV6-6 and TRBJ1-5; D gene unclear. Trimming stripped 8 bases from V and 3 bases from J, with 17 bases between. The CDR3 spans 15 residues. Germline CDR1 and CDR2: MNHNY and SVGAGI (reference sequence). Here the CDR3 DNA reads TGTGCCAGCCGCGAAAACGGGCAGGCCAATCAGCCCCAGCATTTT. Its translation is CASRENGQANQPQHF.

This clonotype was seen more than once but under ten times. The V call is TRBV12-3 or TRBV12-4, the J call TRBJ1-2, with no clear D. The germline V and J ends were trimmed by 6 bases and 12 bases, with 26 bases remaining between them. There are 15 residues in the CDR3. CDR3 loop: CASSPPGFGSLPNTF. As DNA, the CDR3 is TGTGCCAGCAGCCCCCCGGGATTCGGATCTCTTCCTAACACCTTC.

The V call is TRBV5-1, the J call TRBJ2-5; D tentatively fits TRBD1 or TRBD2 (5 bases each). The germline V and J ends were trimmed by 0 bases and 2 bases, with 11 bases remaining between them. Germline V gives CDR1 SGHRS, CDR2 YFSETQ. This CDR3 is built from 15 residues. CDR3 coding DNA: TGCGCCAGCAGCTTGGCCGGGGCAGCTCAAGAGACCCAGTACTTC. Its protein product is CASSLAGAAQETQYF.

This clonotype was detected only a few times. J is TRBJ2-5 and V is TRBV12-3 or TRBV12-4; D perhaps matches TRBD1 (6 bases). This CDR3 is 14 amino acids long. The ends were cut back, 6 bases at V and 3 bases at J, with 14 bases in the middle. CDR3 sequence: CASRSPGGEETQYF. In DNA form, the CDR3 reads TGTGCCAGCAGGAGTCCTGGGGGCGAAGAGACCCAGTACTTC.

This clonotype was observed many times. The chain recombines TRBV5-1 with TRBJ2-1; D call uncertain. The length of the CDR3 is 16 residues. CDR1 is SGHRS, CDR2 YFSETQ, per germline. V dropped 0 bases and J dropped 0 bases, with 10 bases sitting between them. CDR3 residues: CASSLAGQSSYNEQFF. CDR3 bases: TGCGCCAGCAGCTTGGCCGGGCAGAGCTCCTACAATGAGCAGTTCTTC.

V usage is TRBV12-3 or TRBV12-4 and J usage is TRBJ1-1; D might be TRBD1 (5 bases). The CDR3 contains 15 residues. Trimming stripped 1 base from V and 6 bases from J, with 15 bases between. In DNA, the CDR3 is TGTGCCAGCAGTTTAGTTAGGATTGGAGGGGCTGAAGCTTTCTTT. This translates into CASSLVRIGGAEAFF.

This clonotype was detected a few times. The rearrangement joins TRBV6-2 or TRBV6-3 to TRBJ2-7, with a weak D call TRBD2 (5 bases). Looked up from germline, CDR1 is MNHEY and CDR2 is SVGEGT. The CDR3 length is 13 residues. V lost 6 bases, J lost 3 bases, and 12 bases lay in between. The CDR3 DNA follows: TGTGCCAGCAGCAAGGAGGAGTTCTACGAGCAGTACTTC. It encodes CASSKEEFYEQYF.